Below, 2 T cell receptor beta chains from the same sample are listed, as sequenced in a study of blood T cell repertoires in COVID-19 (dated by TCRdb to 2020 to 2021). Libraries were constructed by the immunoSEQ multiplex PCR assay. TCRdb holds this immuneACCESS table with in-frame rearrangements only. Some clones are missing; in checked studies, unresolved V genes explain under half, and the rest has no known cause. The table for this sample lists under 40,000 clones; less than 85% of them were counted only once. About 15% of the sample rests with the top ten. Sequencing was done on a sample of peripheral blood. These receptors originate from a woman in her 70s with acute or convalescent COVID-19.

The chain uses TRBV7-9 and TRBJ2-7; D possibly corresponds to TRBD1 (5 bases). Germline loops: CDR1 SEHNR, CDR2 FQNEAQ (reference sequence). The V gene lost 6 bases and the J gene lost 0 bases, with 12 bases spanning the gap. This CDR3 is built from 14 residues. DNA of the CDR3: TGTGCCAGCAGAAGGTCGGACAACTCCTACGAGCAGTACTTC. Amino acids: CASRRSDNSYEQYF.

The rearrangement links TRBV6-5 to TRBJ2-5; D is possibly TRBD1 (5 bases). CDR3 length: 14 amino acids. Trimming took 4 bases from V and 1 from J, leaving 10 bases between them. Germline V gives CDR1 MNHEY, CDR2 SVGAGI. The CDR3 DNA reads TGTGCCAGCAGTTGGCAGCAGGGCCAAGAGACCCAGTACTTC. Translated: CASSWQQGQETQYF.